This is a list of T cell receptor beta chains from one sample in a study of cytomegalovirus exposure and HLA in healthy donors. Measured with immunoSEQ multiplex PCR; TCRdb has only the in-frame clones, and not every one. This repertoire shows 150,000 to 200,000 clones, approximately 88% found once; its top ten account for about 9.4%. The material sequenced was PBMCs. The receptors here all came from a man aged 30 to 45 in good health and CMV-seropositive. The CDR3 runs from the conserved cysteine through the conserved F or W. D genes are given only for firm matches. Some rows mark clone size as missing; the rest say once, few, many or name a class of expanded clone.

clone_size: -
d_call: -
v_call: TRBV7-2
j_call: TRBJ2-1
cdr3_nt: TGTGCCAGCACCTTTGTCCTAGCGCTTTACAATGAGCAGTTCTTC
cdr3_aa: CASTFVLALYNEQFF

clone_size: -
d_call: -
v_call: TRBV14
j_call: TRBJ1-2
cdr3_nt: TGTGCCAGCAGCCAAGGGAGGGTGAACTATGGCTACACCTTC
cdr3_aa: CASSQGRVNYGYTF

clone_size: -
d_call: TRBD2
v_call: TRBV7-2
j_call: TRBJ2-1
cdr3_nt: TGTGCCAGCAGCTTACTAGCGGGGGCCTACAATGAGCAGTTCTTC
cdr3_aa: CASSLLAGAYNEQFF

clone_size: -
d_call: -
v_call: TRBV6-5
j_call: TRBJ2-1
cdr3_nt: TGTGCCAGCAGTTACGGAGGGGATGAGCAGTTCTTC
cdr3_aa: CASSYGGDEQFF

clone_size: -
d_call: -
v_call: TRBV5-8
j_call: TRBJ1-4
cdr3_nt: TGTGCCAGCAGCTTGGCGGGTGGATTCGGGAATGAAAAACTGTTTTTT
cdr3_aa: CASSLAGGFGNEKLFF

clone_size: -
d_call: TRBD2
v_call: TRBV6-1
j_call: TRBJ2-5
cdr3_nt: TGTGCCAGCAGTGGCTGGGCTAGCGGGATTCAAGAGACCCAGTACTTC
cdr3_aa: CASSGWASGIQETQYF

clone_size: -
d_call: TRBD1
v_call: TRBV7-8
j_call: TRBJ2-2
cdr3_nt: TGTGCCAGCAGCTCACCGCTAACAGGGGGAACCGGGGAGCTGTTTTTT
cdr3_aa: CASSSPLTGGTGELFF

clone_size: -
d_call: -
v_call: TRBV15
j_call: TRBJ1-2
cdr3_nt: TGTGCCACCAGCAGACTCCCCGGGGGTGGAGAATGGGGCAACTATGGCTACACCTTC
cdr3_aa: CATSRLPGGGEWGNYGYTF

clone_size: -
d_call: TRBD1
v_call: TRBV27
j_call: TRBJ2-2
cdr3_nt: TGTGCCAGCAGTTTAGGACAGGGGGCGATCGGGGAGCTGTTTTTT
cdr3_aa: CASSLGQGAIGELFF

clone_size: few
d_call: -
v_call: TRBV14
j_call: TRBJ1-5
cdr3_nt: TGTGCCAGCAGCCAAGACCAGGGGAGGCCCCAGCATTTT
cdr3_aa: CASSQDQGRPQHF

clone_size: once
d_call: -
v_call: TRBV18
j_call: TRBJ2-7
cdr3_nt: TGTGCCAGCTCACCACCGGGAGGAGAGGTCCTCGAGCAGTACTTC
cdr3_aa: CASSPPGGEVLEQYF

clone_size: -
d_call: TRBD2
v_call: TRBV11-3
j_call: TRBJ2-2
cdr3_nt: TGTGCCAGCAGCTTAAGTCCACTAGCGGGGGACAACACCGGGGAGCTGTTTTTT
cdr3_aa: CASSLSPLAGDNTGELFF

clone_size: few
d_call: -
v_call: TRBV11-2
j_call: TRBJ1-2
cdr3_nt: TGTGCCAGCAGCTTATGGTCAGTGGGCTCGGGCTACACCTTC
cdr3_aa: CASSLWSVGSGYTF

clone_size: -
d_call: -
v_call: TRBV25-1
j_call: TRBJ1-4
cdr3_nt: TGTGCCAGCAGTGAATCAGGGTGGACTAATGAAAAACTGTTTTTT
cdr3_aa: CASSESGWTNEKLFF

clone_size: -
d_call: -
v_call: TRBV27
j_call: TRBJ1-4
cdr3_nt: TGTGCCAGCAAGAAGGGTCCCCAGGGAACTAATGAAAAACTGTTTTTT
cdr3_aa: CASKKGPQGTNEKLFF

clone_size: many
d_call: -
v_call: TRBV30
j_call: TRBJ1-5
cdr3_nt: TGTGCCTGGAGTCCGTCCAGTAATCAGCCCCAGCATTTT
cdr3_aa: CAWSPSSNQPQHF

clone_size: once
d_call: -
v_call: TRBV25-1
j_call: TRBJ1-1
cdr3_nt: TGTGCCAGCAAGCCGGGTTCCGCCACTGAAGCTTTCTTT
cdr3_aa: CASKPGSATEAFF

clone_size: -
d_call: -
v_call: TRBV5-1
j_call: TRBJ2-3
cdr3_nt: TGCGCCAGCAGCACCACGGGGAGTGATACGCAGTATTTT
cdr3_aa: CASSTTGSDTQYF

clone_size: few
d_call: TRBD2
v_call: TRBV28
j_call: TRBJ2-3
cdr3_nt: TGTGCCAGCAGTTACCCTAGCGGGACTACGGCAGATACGCAGTATTTT
cdr3_aa: CASSYPSGTTADTQYF

clone_size: -
d_call: -
v_call: TRBV5-6
j_call: TRBJ2-3
cdr3_nt: TGTGCCAGCAGCTTACTTACGGGAGCCACAGATACGCAGTATTTT
cdr3_aa: CASSLLTGATDTQYF

clone_size: -
d_call: TRBD1
v_call: TRBV5-1
j_call: TRBJ2-5
cdr3_nt: TGCGCCAGCAGCTTGGAGGGCAGGGGGTACGAAGAGACCCAGTACTTC
cdr3_aa: CASSLEGRGYEETQYF

clone_size: few
d_call: TRBD1
v_call: TRBV30
j_call: TRBJ1-1
cdr3_nt: TGTGCCTGGGACAGGGATATGAACACTGAAGCTTTCTTT
cdr3_aa: CAWDRDMNTEAFF

clone_size: -
d_call: -
v_call: TRBV27
j_call: TRBJ2-3
cdr3_nt: TGTGCCAGCAGTCCCCGACAGTACACTAGCACAGATACGCAGTATTTT
cdr3_aa: CASSPRQYTSTDTQYF

clone_size: -
d_call: -
v_call: TRBV6-5
j_call: TRBJ2-1
cdr3_nt: TGTGCCAGCAGCCTAGCGAGCGTCTCCTACAATGAGCAGTTCTTC
cdr3_aa: CASSLASVSYNEQFF

clone_size: -
d_call: -
v_call: TRBV5-1
j_call: TRBJ2-5
cdr3_nt: TGCGCCAGCAGCGTCGGGGGACAGTCCCAAGAGACCCAGTACTTC
cdr3_aa: CASSVGGQSQETQYF

clone_size: -
d_call: -
v_call: TRBV18
j_call: TRBJ1-1
cdr3_nt: TGTGCCAGCTCAAAACCGGGACTACGCGCTTTCTTT
cdr3_aa: CASSKPGLRAFF

clone_size: -
d_call: -
v_call: TRBV7-2
j_call: TRBJ1-5
cdr3_nt: TGTGCCAGCAGCTTAAGACAGTACTCCAATCAGCCCCAGCATTTT
cdr3_aa: CASSLRQYSNQPQHF

clone_size: once
d_call: -
v_call: TRBV5-4
j_call: TRBJ2-3
cdr3_nt: TGTGCCAGCAGGCCCCAGGGAGGTGGCACAGATACGCAGTATTTT
cdr3_aa: CASRPQGGGTDTQYF

clone_size: many
d_call: TRBD1
v_call: TRBV6-5
j_call: TRBJ1-2
cdr3_nt: TGTGCCAGCAGTCAGTCCGGGACAGGGGGCTATGGCTACACCTTC
cdr3_aa: CASSQSGTGGYGYTF

clone_size: -
d_call: TRBD1
v_call: TRBV5-4
j_call: TRBJ1-2
cdr3_nt: TGTGCCAGCAGCCCCCCGGGACAGGGGGCTGATTATGGCTACACCTTC
cdr3_aa: CASSPPGQGADYGYTF

clone_size: once
d_call: -
v_call: TRBV5-6
j_call: TRBJ2-2
cdr3_nt: TGTGCCAGCAGCTTGGCCGGTAGCGGTGGAGCTACCGGGGAGCTGTTTTTT
cdr3_aa: CASSLAGSGGATGELFF

clone_size: -
d_call: TRBD2
v_call: TRBV5-1
j_call: TRBJ2-5
cdr3_nt: TGCGCCAGCAGCTCGGCGGGAGGGGGGGAGACCCAGTACTTC
cdr3_aa: CASSSAGGGETQYF

clone_size: -
d_call: TRBD2
v_call: TRBV7-2
j_call: TRBJ2-3
cdr3_nt: TGTGCCAGCAGCTCCGGACTAGCGGGGCCGCAGGATACGCAGTATTTT
cdr3_aa: CASSSGLAGPQDTQYF

clone_size: -
d_call: TRBD1
v_call: TRBV2
j_call: TRBJ1-2
cdr3_nt: TGTGCCAGCAGGGGACAGGACTATGGCTACACCTTC
cdr3_aa: CASRGQDYGYTF

clone_size: -
d_call: TRBD1
v_call: TRBV29-1
j_call: TRBJ1-2
cdr3_nt: TGCAGCGTTGAGGACAGGGGGTTTGAAAAGTATGGCTACACCTTC
cdr3_aa: CSVEDRGFEKYGYTF

clone_size: -
d_call: TRBD1
v_call: TRBV15
j_call: TRBJ2-3
cdr3_nt: TGTGCCACCAGCAGAGTGTCAGGGGGTTCAGATACGCAGTATTTT
cdr3_aa: CATSRVSGGSDTQYF

clone_size: -
d_call: -
v_call: TRBV18
j_call: TRBJ2-7
cdr3_nt: TGTGCCAGCTCCCCCCCGTTCGAGCCCTACGAGCAGTACTTC
cdr3_aa: CASSPPFEPYEQYF

clone_size: -
d_call: -
v_call: TRBV7-3
j_call: TRBJ1-6
cdr3_nt: TGTGCCAGCAGCTTAGAGGGATTTGAGGGTTCACCCCTCCACTTT
cdr3_aa: CASSLEGFEGSPLHF

clone_size: once
d_call: -
v_call: TRBV4-1
j_call: TRBJ2-7
cdr3_nt: TGCGCCAGCAGGCCTTGGCCAGCGGGCCCCTACGAGCAGTACTTC
cdr3_aa: CASRPWPAGPYEQYF

clone_size: -
d_call: -
v_call: TRBV28
j_call: TRBJ2-7
cdr3_nt: TGTGCCAGCAGCCTAAGGGGGGGGGTGTCCCTAACCTACGAGCAGTACTTC
cdr3_aa: CASSLRGGVSLTYEQYF

clone_size: -
d_call: -
v_call: TRBV7-3
j_call: TRBJ2-1
cdr3_nt: TGTGCCAGCAGGGCGGGGACGGTTAACTACAATGAGCAGTTCTTC
cdr3_aa: CASRAGTVNYNEQFF

clone_size: -
d_call: -
v_call: TRBV4-3
j_call: TRBJ1-1
cdr3_nt: TGCGCCAGCAGCCAAGACGGTGCTGAAGCTTTCTTT
cdr3_aa: CASSQDGAEAFF

clone_size: once
d_call: -
v_call: TRBV28
j_call: TRBJ2-1
cdr3_nt: TGTGCCAGCAGTTCCGACATTTACAATGAGCAGTTCTTC
cdr3_aa: CASSSDIYNEQFF

clone_size: -
d_call: -
v_call: TRBV28
j_call: TRBJ1-2
cdr3_nt: TGTGCCAGCAGCCCAGGGACATCCCTCTATGGCTACACCTTC
cdr3_aa: CASSPGTSLYGYTF

clone_size: -
d_call: -
v_call: TRBV11-3
j_call: TRBJ1-1
cdr3_nt: TGTGCCAGCAGCCACTCCTCCAGAGGAACTGAAGCTTTCTTT
cdr3_aa: CASSHSSRGTEAFF

clone_size: -
d_call: TRBD1
v_call: TRBV9
j_call: TRBJ1-5
cdr3_nt: TGTGCCAGCAGCGTCCCCAGGGGGGTCCGCAATCAGCCCCAGCATTTT
cdr3_aa: CASSVPRGVRNQPQHF

clone_size: -
d_call: TRBD2
v_call: TRBV15
j_call: TRBJ2-2
cdr3_nt: TGTGCCACCAGCAGATCCCCCTTGGGCGGGAGGATCACCGGGGAGCTGTTTTTT
cdr3_aa: CATSRSPLGGRITGELFF

clone_size: -
d_call: -
v_call: TRBV10-1
j_call: TRBJ2-7
cdr3_nt: TGCGCCAGCAGTGAGATTAGGGGCCCCTCCGAGCAGTACTTC
cdr3_aa: CASSEIRGPSEQYF

clone_size: -
d_call: -
v_call: TRBV5-4
j_call: TRBJ2-6
cdr3_nt: TGTGCCAGCAGCTTGGAGTGGGCCGCTGGGGCCAACGTCCTGACTTTC
cdr3_aa: CASSLEWAAGANVLTF

clone_size: -
d_call: -
v_call: TRBV14
j_call: TRBJ2-3
cdr3_nt: TGTGCCAGCAGCCAAGCCCAGGGGAGCACAGATACGCAGTATTTT
cdr3_aa: CASSQAQGSTDTQYF

clone_size: many
d_call: TRBD1
v_call: TRBV30
j_call: TRBJ1-2
cdr3_nt: TGTGCCTGGGCGCTCCAGACAGGGGGTGGCTACACCTTC
cdr3_aa: CAWALQTGGGYTF

clone_size: -
d_call: -
v_call: TRBV11-2
j_call: TRBJ1-1
cdr3_nt: TGTGCCAGCAGCTTATTTGATACCGGGGGCACTGAAGCTTTCTTT
cdr3_aa: CASSLFDTGGTEAFF

clone_size: few
d_call: -
v_call: TRBV6-6
j_call: TRBJ2-5
cdr3_nt: TGTGCCAGCACCTACGGGACAAAAGAGACCCAGTACTTC
cdr3_aa: CASTYGTKETQYF

clone_size: few
d_call: -
v_call: TRBV5-1
j_call: TRBJ1-3
cdr3_nt: TGCGCCAGCAGCTTGGGGGTGGACAGTGCTGGAAACACCATATATTTT
cdr3_aa: CASSLGVDSAGNTIYF

clone_size: -
d_call: TRBD2
v_call: TRBV13
j_call: TRBJ2-3
cdr3_nt: TGTGCCAGCTCTGGTAGCGGGGGGGACTATGGCACAGATACGCAGTATTTT
cdr3_aa: CASSGSGGDYGTDTQYF